This TCR beta chain stems from a study of T cell responses to AZD1222 COVID-19 vaccine. Study in general: Samples with a second dose at about 4 or about 12 weeks were pooled together.

TCRdb's copy holds only in-frame clones and misses some; the assay was immunoSEQ multiplex PCR. The data contain about 35,000 clones, approximately 86% of them singletons. General study results and limits: Donors, mostly white British, included more females; clonal diversity was possibly underestimated. Baseline serostatus was positive in only a handful of AZD1222 recipients.

V was clipped by 5 bases and J by 0 bases, with 23 bases between them. Germline CDR1 and CDR2: LGHNA and YNFKEQ. This CDR3 spans 19 amino acids. As to this clone: Its antigen remains unknown.

The input for sequencing was peripheral blood, taken on day 0 of AZD1222 vaccination. The clonotype was recovered from an adult in good health. The chain combines TRBV4-2 with TRBJ1-5; D possibly corresponds to TRBD1 (5 bases). The CDR3 is CASSFDDPGDYYSNQPQHF. CDR3 DNA sequence: TGTGCCAGCAGCTTCGACGACCCTGGGGACTACTATAGCAATCAGCCCCAGCATTTT.